This T cell receptor beta chain is drawn from a study of shared clonotypes between healthy human individuals. About this clone itself: Its antigen is still unknown.

The method was immunoSEQ multiplex PCR; TCRdb's version includes in-frame clones alone and lacks a portion of them. The sample consists of about 2.4 million clones, 93% of them appearing once. Trimming left V 4 bases short and J 4 bases short, with 15 bases between. Germline V CDR1 and CDR2: SGHNT, YYREEE (reference sequence). CDR3 length: 14 residues. Study-level results: The study found lower generation probabilities in non-shared clonotypes than in those shared by all four donors.

The rearrangement links TRBV5-4 to TRBJ2-7; D may be TRBD1 or TRBD2 (6 bases each). The sequenced material came from naive CD4+ T cells from PBMCs. Subset reported: CD45RA+ positively selected. This receptor was identified in a man between 18 and 29 years old in good health. Some clones in this sample may be carry-over from other donors' samples. CDR3 nucleotide sequence: TGTGCCAGCAGCCGGGGGCGCGAAGATTACGAGCAGTACTTC. This codes for CASSRGREDYEQYF.